These 28 T cell receptor beta chains were all obtained from the same sample, sequenced in a study of T cell repertoires in ileal Crohn's disease (dated by TCRdb to between 2018 and 2021). According to the study, the label for this sample's time point signals: neoterminal ileum biopsy at postoperative endoscopy, about 6 months after surgery. The library was obtained by the immunoSEQ multiplex PCR assay. TCRdb took this table from immuneACCESS and kept in-frame rearrangements with V and J called. Such tables lack part of the clones; where checked against another copy, unresolved V genes explain under half of the gap, and the rest is unexplained. The table for this sample lists some 11,000 clones; 79% of them were counted only once. Of the sample, around 6.5% falls within the top ten clones. Sequencing used ileal tissue. The receptors were sampled from an adult with Crohn's disease.

This chain uses TRBV27 with TRBJ1-4; TRBD1 is a possible D gene (6 bases). The CDR3 has 17 amino acids. The germline gives CDR1 MNHEY, CDR2 SMNVEV (reference sequence). V lost 5 bases to trimming and J lost 0 bases, with 16 bases between them. The DNA for the CDR3 is TGTGCCAGCAGTCCTCGTCCAGGGGTTACAACTAATGAAAAACTGTTTTTT. Its protein product is CASSPRPGVTTNEKLFF.

This clone turned up a few times. The chain couples TRBV27 to TRBJ2-1, with D tentatively TRBD2 (6 bases). This CDR3 is built from 16 residues. Trimming shortened V by 2 bases and J by 5 bases, and 16 bases separated the two germline ends. Germline V lookup: CDR1 MNHEY, CDR2 SMNVEV (reference sequence). This CDR3 reads CASSLGPGTQNNEQFF. CDR3 bases: TGTGCCAGCAGTTTAGGACCCGGGACTCAAAACAATGAGCAGTTCTTC.

The chain couples TRBV7-9 to TRBJ1-1; 9 nucleotides agree with TRBD1. The CDR3 length is 15 residues. V lost 5 bases and J lost 3; bases outside the gene matches: 7. Germline CDR1 SEHNR, CDR2 FQNEAQ (reference sequence). The CDR3 reads CASSPGQGFDTEAFF. As DNA, the CDR3 is TGTGCCAGCAGCCCGGGACAGGGCTTCGACACTGAAGCTTTCTTT.

The chain carries TRBV5-6 and TRBJ1-2; D is perhaps TRBD1 (5 bases). Per germline, CDR1 SGHDT and CDR2 YYEEEE. V was cut by 4 bases and J by 8 bases, with 15 bases left in between. This CDR3 is built from 13 residues. For the CDR3, the DNA is TGTGCCAGCAGCGGGTCCAGGGTAGGAGGCTACACCTTC. Protein product: CASSGSRVGGYTF.

The V call is TRBV9, the J call TRBJ1-6; a possible D gene is TRBD1 (6 bases). CDR1 and CDR2 (germline): SGDLS, YYNGEE. The length of the CDR3 is 17 residues. Trimming removed 3 bases at V and 1 base at J, with 14 bases between. CDR3 loop: CASSGLPQGSYNSPLHF. The CDR3 DNA follows: TGTGCCAGCAGCGGACTACCACAGGGTTCCTATAATTCACCCCTCCACTTT.

The chain employs TRBV6-5 and TRBJ2-3; D is undetermined. Trimming shortened V by 2 bases and J by 4 bases, and 7 bases separated the two germline ends. In germline, CDR1 is MNHEY, CDR2 SVGAGI. The CDR3 extends over 13 amino acids. Here the CDR3 reads CASSYSSPDTQYF. The CDR3 nucleotides are TGTGCCAGCAGTTACAGTAGCCCAGATACGCAGTATTTT.

The CDR3: CASSKIGDGVSVKYGYTF. The CDR3 DNA reads TGCGCCAGCAGCAAAATCGGGGATGGGGTATCGGTAAAGTATGGCTACACCTTC. V is TRBV5-1 and J is TRBJ1-2; the D is unclear. Trimming took 4 bases from V and 5 from J, leaving 27 bases between them. This CDR3 is 18 amino acids long. Germline V gives CDR1 SGHRS, CDR2 YFSETQ.

This clone was seen more than once but under ten times. As DNA, the CDR3 is TGTGCCAGCTCACCTCCGACTAGCGGGGGGGGCAATGAGCAGTTCTTC. The encoded protein is CASSPPTSGGGNEQFF. The rearrangement joins TRBV18 to TRBJ2-1; 14 bases are shared with TRBD2. The junction had 4 bases not matched to a gene; V was cut back by 3 bases and J by 6 bases. Per the germline V gene, CDR1 is KGHSH and CDR2 is LQKENI. The CDR3 has 16 amino acids.

The rearrangement uses TRBV7-6 and TRBJ2-1, with D possibly being TRBD2 (6 bases). Germline-derived CDR1 and CDR2 are SGHVS and FNYEAQ. V was trimmed by 5 bases and J by 3 bases, leaving 14 bases between them. The CDR3 has 15 amino acids. CDR3 loop: CASSPLRGSYNEQFF. The CDR3 nucleotides are TGTGCCAGCAGCCCACTCCGGGGGAGCTACAATGAGCAGTTCTTC.

This CDR3 is CATYRSGNTIYF. The DNA of the CDR3 is TGTGCCACCTACCGCTCTGGAAACACCATATATTTT. The chain has TRBV6-5 and TRBJ1-3; D unresolved. The V end was cut by 10 bases, the J end by 0 bases, with 7 bases between. Germline V CDR1 and CDR2: MNHEY, SVGAGI. The CDR3 spans 12 residues.

The chain uses TRBV9 and TRBJ2-3; 10 bases map to TRBD2. The CDR3 has 19 amino acids. Trimming cost V 3 bases and J 3 bases; bases outside gene matches: 16. CDR1 is SGDLS and CDR2 is YYNGEE in the germline V gene. CDR3 coding DNA: TGTGCCAGCAGCGGGACGGCCCAGGCTAGCGGGGGTTGGACAGATACGCAGTATTTT. This sequence encodes CASSGTAQASGGWTDTQYF.

The chain is built from TRBV5-1 and TRBJ2-7, with TRBD2 matching over 13 bases. Germline V gene data show CDR1 as SGHRS and CDR2 as YFSETQ. The junction had 5 bases not matched to a gene; V was cut back by 1 base and J by 4 bases. CDR3 length: 16 residues. This chain's CDR3 is CASSLSAGLAGYEQYF. CDR3 nucleotide sequence: TGCGCCAGCAGCTTGTCCGCGGGACTAGCGGGATACGAGCAGTACTTC.

This sequence joins TRBV6-4 and TRBJ2-1; 12 bases map to TRBD2. V gave up 8 bases and J gave up 6 bases; unmatched junction bases: 8. CDR3 length: 15 amino acids. Germline V gene sequence: CDR1 MRHNA, CDR2 SNTAGT. The CDR3 DNA follows: TGTGCCAGCGCTAGCGGGGGGGCCGGTCGCAATGAGCAGTTCTTC. This codes for CASASGGAGRNEQFF.

The rearrangement joins TRBV19 to TRBJ2-6; TRBD1 aligns across 10 bases. The ends lost 4 bases at V and 4 bases at J; junction bases unmatched: 10. This CDR3 contains 18 residues. CDR1 is LNHDA, CDR2 SQIVND, per germline (reference sequence). CDR3: CASSTFRDRGPGANVLTF. The CDR3 DNA reads as TGTGCCAGTAGTACCTTCCGGGACAGGGGCCCCGGGGCCAACGTCCTGACTTTC.

This sequence joins TRBV19 and TRBJ2-2; possible D gene TRBD2, 6 bases. V lost 3 bases and J lost 0, with 11 bases in between. Germline V CDR1 and CDR2: LNHDA, SQIVND (reference sequence). The CDR3 spans 16 residues. The CDR3 DNA follows: TGTGCCAGTAGTATTGGAGCGGGTACGAACACCGGGGAGCTGTTTTTT. It specifies CASSIGAGTNTGELFF. Supplemented by reference TRBV19 and TRBJ2-2, the full variable domain reads DGGITQSPKYLFRKEGQNVTLSCEQNLNHDAMYWYRQDPGQGLRLIYYSQIVNDFQKGDIAEGYSVSREKKESFPLTVTSAQKNPTAFYLCASSIGAGTNTGELFFGEGSRLTVL.

This sequence joins TRBV6-1 and TRBJ2-3; D possibly corresponds to TRBD1 (5 bases). CDR3 length: 13 amino acids. V gave up 7 bases and J gave up 5 bases, with 13 bases separating them. Germline V gene data show CDR1 as MNHNS and CDR2 as SASEGT. CDR3 region: CASISGMIDTQYF. The CDR3 DNA follows: TGTGCCAGCATTTCAGGGATGATAGATACGCAGTATTTT.

The chain employs TRBV6-1 and TRBJ1-5, with unresolved D. CDR3 size: 13 residues. V was shortened by 8 bases and J by 0 bases, with 8 bases between the two germline ends. CDR1 and CDR2 from the germline V gene are MNHNS and SASEGT. CDR3 residues: CASVVSSNQPQHF. In nucleotides, the CDR3 is TGTGCCAGCGTGGTGAGTAGCAATCAGCCCCAGCATTTT.

This sequence joins TRBV27 and TRBJ2-7, with TRBD1 matching 9 bases. This CDR3 contains 14 residues. CDR1 and CDR2 from the germline V gene are MNHEY and SMNVEV (reference sequence). Trimming took 3 bases from V and 3 from J; bases not matched to a gene: 3. The CDR3 sequence is CASSFRDRDYEQYF. In nucleotides, the CDR3 is TGTGCCAGCAGTTTCCGGGACAGGGACTACGAGCAGTACTTC.

The chain links TRBV11-2 to TRBJ2-3; 7 nucleotides match TRBD1. Germline V gene data show CDR1 as SGHAT and CDR2 as FQNNGV. The CDR3 runs to 13 residues. Trimming removed 3 bases from V and 5 bases from J; junction bases left unmatched: 2. In DNA, the CDR3 is TGTGCCAGCAGCTTTACAGGGGAAGATACGCAGTATTTT. Its translation: CASSFTGEDTQYF.

The chain links TRBV7-9 to TRBJ1-2; D unclear. The germline V gene has CDR1 SEHNR and CDR2 FQNEAQ (reference sequence). The V end was cut by 4 bases, the J end by 4 bases, with 16 bases between. The CDR3 is 15 residues long. CDR3 in DNA: TGTGCCAGCAGCTCCCCCCTTAGCTCTATCTATGGCTACACCTTC. This sequence encodes CASSSPLSSIYGYTF.

This clone was recorded a few times. The chain is built from TRBV6-1 and TRBJ1-2; 7 positions agree with TRBD1. The ends lost 4 bases at V and 5 bases at J; junction bases unmatched: 16. The CDR3 runs 17 residues. CDR1 and CDR2 from the germline V gene are MNHNS and SASEGT. CDR3 residues: CASSGRGQAQRKYGYTF. CDR3 nucleotide sequence: TGTGCCAGCAGTGGGCGAGGACAGGCGCAAAGAAAATATGGCTACACCTTC.

The V gene is TRBV7-9, the J gene TRBJ2-7; TRBD2 is a possible D gene (6 bases). The CDR3 length is 12 residues. The V end lost 4 bases, the J end lost 2 bases, and 6 bases lay between the germline ends. Per the germline V gene, CDR1 is SEHNR and CDR2 is FQNEAQ (reference sequence). CDR3 in DNA: TGTGCCAGCAGCTCGGGGGCCTACGAGCAGTACTTC. It codes for CASSSGAYEQYF.

The V call is TRBV27, the J call TRBJ1-5, with a weak D call TRBD1 (5 bases). V was trimmed by 10 bases and J by 0 bases, leaving 19 bases between them. Germline assignment: CDR1 MNHEY and CDR2 SMNVEV (reference sequence). The CDR3 length is 16 residues. The CDR3 DNA reads as TGTGCCACCTCGGCCGGGGGATTCTATAGCAATCAGCCCCAGCATTTT. Translating it yields CATSAGGFYSNQPQHF.

This clone was picked up a small number of times. The chain recombines TRBV11-3 with TRBJ2-7; TRBD1 matches 7 bases. The CDR3 is made up of 13 amino acids. CDR1 and CDR2 (germline): SGHNT, YENEEA. The junction had 2 bases not matched to a gene; V was cut back by 5 bases and J by 1 base. CDR3 DNA sequence: TGTGCCAGCAGCCCCAGGGGGTCCTACGAGCAGTACTTC. Protein product: CASSPRGSYEQYF.

This CDR3 reads CASSRGIYSNQPQHF. Written as DNA, the CDR3 is TGTGCCAGCAGTCGAGGGATCTATAGCAATCAGCCCCAGCATTTT. This chain links TRBV6-6 with TRBJ1-5; D is unclear. Germline V gene lookup returns CDR1 MNHNY and CDR2 SVGAGI (reference sequence). The CDR3 totals 15 residues. Trimming stripped 5 bases from V and 0 bases from J, with 11 bases between.

The V and J genes are TRBV5-6 and TRBJ1-1; no firm D call. V lost 2 bases, J lost 1 base, and 21 bases lay in between. The V gene's germline CDR1 is SGHDT and CDR2 YYEEEE. The CDR3 contains 18 residues. CDR3 residues: CASSFMPGTGRRNTEAFF. CDR3 sequence (DNA): TGTGCCAGCAGCTTCATGCCCGGCACGGGGAGGCGGAACACTGAAGCTTTCTTT.

The genes are TRBV7-9 and TRBJ1-5, with 8 bases that match TRBD1. This CDR3 region has 14 residues. V was clipped by 5 bases and J by 7 bases; unmatched bases: 7. The germline V gene has CDR1 SEHNR and CDR2 FQNEAQ (reference sequence). CDR3: CASSPTGVGQPQHF. Here the CDR3 DNA reads TGTGCCAGCAGCCCGACAGGGGTAGGGCAGCCCCAGCATTTT.

The V gene is TRBV19, the J gene TRBJ1-1; D is possibly TRBD1 (6 bases). This CDR3 comprises 13 residues. V was trimmed by 7 bases and J by 1 base, leaving 10 bases between them. CDR1 is LNHDA and CDR2 is SQIVND in the germline V gene (reference sequence). The CDR3 DNA follows: TGTGCCAGTAACCCGACAGGGAACACTGAAGCTTTCTTT. It is translated as CASNPTGNTEAFF.